This T cell receptor (beta chain) is from a study of PD-1 blockade in classical Hodgkin lymphoma. Documented time point: newly diagnosed, previously untreated cHL patient sample. After thawing, PBMCs were subjected to magnetic negative selection to isolate CD8+ T cells. Libraries were prepared by immunoSEQ multiplex PCR; TCRdb keeps only in-frame clonotypes and omits some of them. The table shows 13,000 to 15,000 clones, with 91% occurring only once. Sequenced: CD8+ T cells from blood. The receptor set was obtained from a human donor with classical Hodgkin lymphoma.

The CDR3 sequence: CASRGVAEGNQPQHF. CDR3 in DNA: TGTGCCAGCAGAGGGGTGGCCGAAGGAAATCAGCCCCAGCATTTT. The chain combines TRBV27 with TRBJ1-5, with a weak D call TRBD1 (5 bases). The CDR3 is made up of 15 amino acids. The germline V gene encodes CDR1 MNHEY and CDR2 SMNVEV (reference sequence). V lost 6 bases and J 4 bases, leaving 16 bases between the germline ends.